These 9 T cell receptor beta chains originate from one sample sequenced in a study of cytomegalovirus exposure and HLA in healthy donors (dated by TCRdb to 2016 to 2017). Library creation used the immunoSEQ multiplex PCR assay. The multiplex PCR relied on a mix of 60 forward primers for TCR Vbeta segments and 13 reverse primers for TCR Jbeta segments. This is the immuneACCESS table as TCRdb keeps it, with only in-frame sequences that have V and J called. A part of the clones is gone; compared with another copy, unresolved V genes explain less than half, and the rest is unexplained. In all, the sample holds about 230,000 clones, and roughly 91% of those were seen once. Approximately 1% of the sample belongs to the ten largest clones. The sample taken for sequencing was PBMCs. Every receptor here comes from a woman under 30 in good health and CMV-seronegative.

Remarks on this clone: Relative to the germline gene, one junction end is altered; a read error may explain this. This sequence joins TRBV27 and TRBJ2-7, with TRBD2 matching over 9 bases. This CDR3 has 16 residues. In germline, CDR1 is MNHEY, CDR2 SMNVEV (reference sequence). The CDR3 protein is CASRFSGRQISHEQYF. For the CDR3, the DNA is TGTGCCAGCAGATTTAGCGGGAGACAGATCTCCCACGAGCAGTACTTC.

The V gene is TRBV4-1, the J gene TRBJ2-4; 8 positions match TRBD1. The germline gives CDR1 MGHRA, CDR2 YSYEKL. This CDR3 comprises 21 residues. V was pared by 4 bases and J by 0 bases, with 20 bases of the junction left unmatched. Here the CDR3 reads CASSLKPPLGQGAKAKNIQYF. Written as DNA, the CDR3 is TGCGCCAGCAGCCTCAAACCGCCGTTGGGGCAGGGGGCAAAAGCCAAAAACATTCAGTACTTC.

This chain links TRBV7-3 with TRBJ2-5, with 8 bases matching TRBD1. Near its end, the DNA agrees better with TRBJ2-7, so the J call may be wrong. This CDR3 is 15 amino acids long. In germline, CDR1 is SGHTA, CDR2 FQGTGA. Here the CDR3 reads CASSPNSGQGGEQYF. CDR3 DNA sequence: TGTGCCAGCAGCCCCAATAGCGGACAGGGAGGCGAGCAGTACTTC.

J is TRBJ1-1 and V is TRBV18; D perhaps matches TRBD1 (5 bases). There are 15 residues in the CDR3. Germline V lookup: CDR1 KGHSH, CDR2 LQKENI. With 3 bases removed from V and 6 bases from J, the gap between germline ends came to 17 bases. The CDR3 spells CASSPIGRQGSEAFF. The CDR3 region has the DNA TGTGCCAGCTCACCTATAGGACGCCAGGGATCTGAAGCTTTCTTT.

The V and J genes are TRBV27 and TRBJ1-5, with D perhaps matching TRBD1 (5 bases). Trimming pared 6 bases from V and 6 bases from J, leaving 21 bases between. The CDR3 contains 16 residues. In germline, CDR1 is MNHEY, CDR2 SMNVEV (reference sequence). Here the CDR3 reads CASSRVFGAQGQPQHF. The CDR3 nucleotides are TGTGCCAGCAGCCGGGTCTTTGGGGCGCAGGGTCAGCCCCAGCATTTT.

The rearrangement uses TRBV6-5 and TRBJ1-1; 10 bases agree with TRBD1. J lost 5 bases, V lost 7 bases, and 4 bases had no gene match. The CDR3 totals 13 residues. The germline gives CDR1 MNHEY, CDR2 SVGAGI. DNA for the CDR3: TGTGCCAGCATAGGGACAGGGGAAACTGAAGCTTTCTTT. Its protein product is CASIGTGETEAFF.

This sequence joins TRBV7-2 and TRBJ1-2; 9 positions agree with TRBD1. Trimming at V came to 4 bases and at J to 8 bases, leaving 8 bases not matched to a gene. Germline CDR1 is SGHTA and CDR2 is FQGNSA. The length of the CDR3 is 14 residues. Here the CDR3 reads CASSSQQGAGGYTF. The CDR3 bases are TGTGCCAGCAGCTCGCAACAGGGGGCGGGCGGCTACACCTTC.

The chain is built from TRBV25-1 and TRBJ1-2, with 9 bases aligning to TRBD1. V dropped 2 bases and J dropped 4; count of bases not matched to a gene: 8. This CDR3 has 16 amino acids. Germline V gives CDR1 MGHDK, CDR2 SYGVNS. CDR3 region: CASSEIGTGRTYGYTF. CDR3 in DNA: TGTGCCAGCAGTGAAATCGGGACAGGGCGGACCTATGGCTACACCTTC.

The V call is TRBV6-6, the J call TRBJ2-5; 10 nucleotides align to TRBD1. The CDR3 loop spans 16 amino acids. CDR1 is MNHNY and CDR2 is SVGAGI in the germline V gene (reference sequence). With V trimmed by 2 bases and J by 5 bases, 8 bases remained unmatched. As DNA, the CDR3 is TGTGCCAGCAGTTACGGACGGACAGGGGGTATGGAGACCCAGTACTTC. Translating it yields CASSYGRTGGMETQYF.